These T cell receptor beta chains were read from a single sample in a study of blood T cell repertoires in COVID-19. The table came from immunoSEQ multiplex PCR; TCRdb's copy has only in-frame clones and leaves some out. In the table there are under 350,000 clones, approximately 90% of which are singletons. Material: peripheral blood. The source is a man in his forties with acute or convalescent COVID-19. The conserved cysteine and the conserved F or W are not part of the CDR3 here.

V gene,J gene,CDR3 protein
TRBV6-2/TRBV6-3,TRBJ2-7,ASSQGGEQY
TRBV4-1,TRBJ1-2,ASSQGGGQGRGYT
TRBV19,TRBJ1-1,ASIDVGQGYTEAF
TRBV14,TRBJ1-1,ASEPLRGKNTEAF
TRBV3-1/TRBV3-2,TRBJ2-2,ASRPRLASTGELF
TRBV5-6,TRBJ1-2,ASSLDREYGYT
TRBV15,TRBJ1-2,AGPRGRKGQGKANYGYT
TRBV9,TRBJ1-2,ASSSLTGIPGYT
TRBV2,TRBJ2-1,ASSVQIGNEQF
TRBV5-1,TRBJ2-2,ASSSLPATGAGELF
TRBV19,TRBJ2-1,ASTGRGVGNEQF
TRBV27,TRBJ1-2,ASSPQGNYGYT
TRBV5-1,TRBJ1-6,ASSLGQGDSPLH
TRBV3-1/TRBV3-2,TRBJ1-6,ASSQGSNNSPLH
TRBV6-5,TRBJ1-5,VTRVQEDQPQH
TRBV19,TRBJ1-3,ASSPRDRRPGNTIY
TRBV11-2,TRBJ1-2,ASSLEGLAGGYT
TRBV6-1,TRBJ1-5,ASSEVELPNQPQH
TRBV27,TRBJ2-1,ASSITGGAYNEQF
TRBV29-1,TRBJ2-7,SVETLQSYEQY
TRBV7-2,TRBJ2-2,ASTKGGGGRPGELF
TRBV13,TRBJ2-7,ASSLGVFSYEQY
TRBV6-5,TRBJ1-4,ASTWQGNEKLF
TRBV6-5,TRBJ1-4,ASLGGGQGMKLF
TRBV27,TRBJ1-6,ATNGGSSYNSPLH
TRBV20-1,TRBJ2-7,SARDQYEQY
TRBV4-1,TRBJ1-4,ASSQWADNEKLF
TRBV6-5,TRBJ2-7,ASRPSGTYEQY
TRBV13,TRBJ2-3,ASSLSGGAFNTDTQY
TRBV4-1,TRBJ2-2,ASSQDSRQNTGELF
TRBV11-2,TRBJ1-1,ASSSSNAYSPEAF
TRBV2,TRBJ2-7,ASSDLDRLGSYEQY
TRBV3-1/TRBV3-2,TRBJ1-2,ASSQGRSYGYT
TRBV2,TRBJ1-6,ASSSFFSPLH
TRBV9,TRBJ1-6,ASTPDSQNNSPLH
TRBV4-1,TRBJ1-2,ASSPQYQDRDYYGYT